The sequence of this T cell receptor delta chain was determined in a study of delta chains in infants with herpesvirus infections. TCR cDNA was made from PBMC RNA with gamma- and delta-chain-specific primers. TCRdb re-processed the RT-PCR reads using CATT. The repertoire holds thousands of delta-chain clones, with roughly 40% as singletons. This clone appeared once. The CDR3 spans 14 residues. Losses at the gene ends were 4 bases for V and 2 bases for J; bases not matched to a gene: 5. CDR1 is GEAIGNYY, CDR2 EKD, per germline. This sequence originates from a human donor who was a Ugandan infant, either HIV-exposed or HIV-unexposed (not recorded which). This chain links TRDV2 with TRDJ1; 8 bases fit TRDD3. The sample consisted of peripheral blood, taken at time point 4 of longitudinal follow-up. The CDR3 bases are TGTGCCTGTGATACCTGGGGGAAGACCGATAAACTCATCTTT. Protein product: CACDTWGKTDKLIF.